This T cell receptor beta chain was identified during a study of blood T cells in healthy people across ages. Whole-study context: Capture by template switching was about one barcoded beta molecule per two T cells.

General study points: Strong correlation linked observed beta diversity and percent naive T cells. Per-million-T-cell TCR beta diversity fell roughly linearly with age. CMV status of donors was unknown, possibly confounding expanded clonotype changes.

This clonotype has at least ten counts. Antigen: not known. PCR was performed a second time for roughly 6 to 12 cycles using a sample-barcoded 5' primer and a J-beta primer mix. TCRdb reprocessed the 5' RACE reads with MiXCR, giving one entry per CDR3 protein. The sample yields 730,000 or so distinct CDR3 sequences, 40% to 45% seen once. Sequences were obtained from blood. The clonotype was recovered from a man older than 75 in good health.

Here the CDR3 DNA reads TGCAGCGTTGACAGCACAGATACGCAGTATTTT. This sequence encodes CSVDSTDTQYF. This chain connects TRBV29-1 to TRBJ2-3; D gene ambiguous. The ends were cut back, 3 bases at V and 0 bases at J, with 1 base in the middle. This CDR3 comprises 11 residues. Germline CDR1 is SQVTM and CDR2 is ANQGSEA.